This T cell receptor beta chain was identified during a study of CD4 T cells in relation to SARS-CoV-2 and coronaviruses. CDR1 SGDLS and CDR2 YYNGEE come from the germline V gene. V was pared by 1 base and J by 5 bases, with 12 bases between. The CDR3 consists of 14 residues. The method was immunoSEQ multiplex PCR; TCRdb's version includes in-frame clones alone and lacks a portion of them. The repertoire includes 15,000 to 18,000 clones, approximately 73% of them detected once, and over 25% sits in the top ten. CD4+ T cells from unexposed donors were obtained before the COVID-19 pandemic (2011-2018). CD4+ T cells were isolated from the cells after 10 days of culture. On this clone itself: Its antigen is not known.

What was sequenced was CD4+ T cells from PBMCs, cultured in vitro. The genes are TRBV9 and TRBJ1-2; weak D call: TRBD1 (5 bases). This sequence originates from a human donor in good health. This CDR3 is CASSVSRDGYGYTF. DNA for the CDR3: TGTGCCAGCAGCGTATCTAGGGACGGATATGGCTACACCTTC.